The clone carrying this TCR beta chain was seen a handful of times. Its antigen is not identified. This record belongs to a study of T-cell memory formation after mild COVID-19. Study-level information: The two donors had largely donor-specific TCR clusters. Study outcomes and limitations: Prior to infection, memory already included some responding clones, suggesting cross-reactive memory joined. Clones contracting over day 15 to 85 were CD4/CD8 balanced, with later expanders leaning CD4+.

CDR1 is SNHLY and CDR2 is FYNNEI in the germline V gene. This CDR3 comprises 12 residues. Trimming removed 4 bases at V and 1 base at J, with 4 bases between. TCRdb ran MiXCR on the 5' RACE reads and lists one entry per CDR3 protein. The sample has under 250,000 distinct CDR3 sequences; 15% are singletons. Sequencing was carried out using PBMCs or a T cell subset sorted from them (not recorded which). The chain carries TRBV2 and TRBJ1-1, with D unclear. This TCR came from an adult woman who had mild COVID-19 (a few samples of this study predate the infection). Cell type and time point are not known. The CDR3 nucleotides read TGTGCCAGCAGTGTGAGGAACACTGAAGCTTTCTTT. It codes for CASSVRNTEAFF.